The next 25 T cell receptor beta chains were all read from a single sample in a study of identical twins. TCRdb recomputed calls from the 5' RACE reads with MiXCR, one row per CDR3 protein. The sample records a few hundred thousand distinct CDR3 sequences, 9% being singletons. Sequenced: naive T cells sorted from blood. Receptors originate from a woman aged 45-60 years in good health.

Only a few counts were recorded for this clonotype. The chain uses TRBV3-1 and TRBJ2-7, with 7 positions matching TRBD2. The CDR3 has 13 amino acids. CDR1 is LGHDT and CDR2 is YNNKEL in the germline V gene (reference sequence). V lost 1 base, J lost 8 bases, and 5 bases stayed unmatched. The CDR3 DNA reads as TGTGCCAGCAGCCAAGGGAGACTAGCTCAGCAGTACTTC. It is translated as CASSQGRLAQQYF.

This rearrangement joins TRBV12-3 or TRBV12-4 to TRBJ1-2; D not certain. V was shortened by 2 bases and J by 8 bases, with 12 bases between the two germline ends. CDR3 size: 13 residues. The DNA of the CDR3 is TGTGCCAGCAGTTTATTTTTTGCGGGCGGCTACACCTTC. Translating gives CASSLFFAGGYTF.

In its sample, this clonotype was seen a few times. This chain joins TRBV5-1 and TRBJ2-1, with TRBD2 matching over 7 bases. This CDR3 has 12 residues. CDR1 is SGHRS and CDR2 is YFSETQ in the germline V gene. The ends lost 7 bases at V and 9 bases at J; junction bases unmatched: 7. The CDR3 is CASQSGNGEQFF. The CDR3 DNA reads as TGCGCCAGCCAGAGCGGGAACGGTGAGCAGTTCTTC.

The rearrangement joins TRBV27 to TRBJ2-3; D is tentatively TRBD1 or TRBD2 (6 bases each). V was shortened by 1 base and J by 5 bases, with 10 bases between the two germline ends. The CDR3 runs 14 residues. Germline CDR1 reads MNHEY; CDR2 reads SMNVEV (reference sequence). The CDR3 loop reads CASSLWGAKDTQYF. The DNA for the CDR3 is TGTGCCAGCAGTTTATGGGGGGCTAAAGATACGCAGTATTTT.

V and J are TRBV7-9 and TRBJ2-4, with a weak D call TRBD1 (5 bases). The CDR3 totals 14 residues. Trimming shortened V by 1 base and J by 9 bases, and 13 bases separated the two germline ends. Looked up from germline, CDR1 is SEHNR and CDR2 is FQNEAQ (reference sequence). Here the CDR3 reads CASSLGQARGIQYF. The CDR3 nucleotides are TGTGCCAGCAGCTTAGGGCAGGCTAGGGGCATTCAGTACTTC.

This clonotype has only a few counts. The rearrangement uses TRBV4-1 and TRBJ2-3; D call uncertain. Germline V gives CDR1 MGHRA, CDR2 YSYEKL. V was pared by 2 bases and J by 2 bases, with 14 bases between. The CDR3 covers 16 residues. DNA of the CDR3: TGCGCCAGCAGCCAAATAGGACCCGCCCTCACAGATACGCAGTATTTT. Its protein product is CASSQIGPALTDTQYF.

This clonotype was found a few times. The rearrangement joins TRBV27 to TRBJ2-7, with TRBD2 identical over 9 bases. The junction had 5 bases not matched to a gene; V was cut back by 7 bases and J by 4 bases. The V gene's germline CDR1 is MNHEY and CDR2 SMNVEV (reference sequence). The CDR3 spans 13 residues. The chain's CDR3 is CASTLTSGYEQYV. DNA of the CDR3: TGTGCCAGCACTCTGACTAGCGGTTACGAGCAGTACGTC.

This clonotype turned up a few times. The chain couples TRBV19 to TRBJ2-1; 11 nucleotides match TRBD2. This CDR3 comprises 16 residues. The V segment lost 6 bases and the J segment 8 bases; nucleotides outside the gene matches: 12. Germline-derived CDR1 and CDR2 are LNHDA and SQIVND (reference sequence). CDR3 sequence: CASRSPTSGILDEQFF. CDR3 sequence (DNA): TGTGCCAGTAGGTCACCGACTAGCGGGATATTGGATGAGCAGTTCTTC. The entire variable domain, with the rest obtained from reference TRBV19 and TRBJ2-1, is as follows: DGGITQSPKYLFRKEGQNVTLSCEQNLNHDAMYWYRQDPGQGLRLIYYSQIVNDFQKGDIAEGYSVSREKKESFPLTVTSAQKNPTAFYLCASRSPTSGILDEQFFGPGTRLTVL.

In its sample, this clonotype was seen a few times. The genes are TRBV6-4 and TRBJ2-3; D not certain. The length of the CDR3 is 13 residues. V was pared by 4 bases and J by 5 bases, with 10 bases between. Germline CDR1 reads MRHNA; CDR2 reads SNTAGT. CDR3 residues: CASSALVEDTQYF. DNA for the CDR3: TGTGCCAGCAGTGCCTTAGTGGAAGATACGCAGTATTTT.

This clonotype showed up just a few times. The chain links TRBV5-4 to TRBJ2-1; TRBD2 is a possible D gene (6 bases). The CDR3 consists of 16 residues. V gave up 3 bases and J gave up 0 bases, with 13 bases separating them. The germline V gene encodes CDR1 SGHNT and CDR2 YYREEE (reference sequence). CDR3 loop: CASSSAGSSSYNEQFF. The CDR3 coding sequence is TGTGCCAGCAGCTCTGCGGGGTCGAGCTCCTACAATGAGCAGTTCTTC.

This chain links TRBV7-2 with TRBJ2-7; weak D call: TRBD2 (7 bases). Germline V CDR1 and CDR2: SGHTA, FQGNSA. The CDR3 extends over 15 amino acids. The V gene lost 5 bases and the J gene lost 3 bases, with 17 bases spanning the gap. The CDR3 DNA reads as TGTGCCAGCAGCCCGATGGGGGCGGGGGTCTACGAGCAGTACTTC. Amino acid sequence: CASSPMGAGVYEQYF.

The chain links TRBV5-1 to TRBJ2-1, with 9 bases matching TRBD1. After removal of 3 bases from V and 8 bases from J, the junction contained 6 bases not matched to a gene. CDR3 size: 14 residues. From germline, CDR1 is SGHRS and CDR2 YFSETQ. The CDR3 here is CASSWTGERDEQFF. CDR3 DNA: TGCGCCAGCAGCTGGACAGGGGAAAGGGATGAGCAGTTCTTC.

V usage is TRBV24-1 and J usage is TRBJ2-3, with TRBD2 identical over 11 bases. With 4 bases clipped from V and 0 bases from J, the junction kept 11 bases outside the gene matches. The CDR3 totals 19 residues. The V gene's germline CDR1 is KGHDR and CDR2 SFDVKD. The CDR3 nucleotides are TGTGCCACCAGTGACCGGGGACTAGCGGTCCGACCTAGCACAGATACGCAGTATTTT. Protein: CATSDRGLAVRPSTDTQYF.

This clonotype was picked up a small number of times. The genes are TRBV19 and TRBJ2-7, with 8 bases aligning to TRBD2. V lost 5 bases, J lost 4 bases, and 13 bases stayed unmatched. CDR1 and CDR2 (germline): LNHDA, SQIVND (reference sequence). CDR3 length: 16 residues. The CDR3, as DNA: TGTGCCAGTAGTCAAAGTATGCTAGCGGGCGTATACGAGCAGTACTTC. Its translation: CASSQSMLAGVYEQYF.

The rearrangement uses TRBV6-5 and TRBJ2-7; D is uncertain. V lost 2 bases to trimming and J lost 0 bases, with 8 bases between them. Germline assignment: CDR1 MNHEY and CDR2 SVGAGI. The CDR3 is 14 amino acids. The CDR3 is CASSYRRNSYEQYF. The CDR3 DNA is TGTGCCAGCAGTTACCGGCGGAACTCCTACGAGCAGTACTTC.

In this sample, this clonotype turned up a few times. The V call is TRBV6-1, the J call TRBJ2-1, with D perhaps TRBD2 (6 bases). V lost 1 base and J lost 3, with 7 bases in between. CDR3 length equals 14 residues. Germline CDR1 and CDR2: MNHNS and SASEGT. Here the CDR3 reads CASSEGLVYNEQFF. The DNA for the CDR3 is TGTGCCAGCAGTGAAGGACTAGTCTACAATGAGCAGTTCTTC.

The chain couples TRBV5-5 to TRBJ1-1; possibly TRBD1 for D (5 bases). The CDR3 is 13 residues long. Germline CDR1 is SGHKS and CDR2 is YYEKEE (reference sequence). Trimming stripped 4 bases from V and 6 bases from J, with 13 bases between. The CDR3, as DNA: TGTGCCAGCAGCAGACCGGGGGGTCCTGAAGCTTTCTTT. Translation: CASSRPGGPEAFF. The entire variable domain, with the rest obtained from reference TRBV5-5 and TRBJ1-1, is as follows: DAGVTQSPTHLIKTRGQQVTLRCSPISGHKSVSWYQQVLGQGPQFIFQYYEKEERGRGNFPDRFSARQFPNYSSELNVNALLLGDSALYLCASSRPGGPEAFFGQGTRLTVV.

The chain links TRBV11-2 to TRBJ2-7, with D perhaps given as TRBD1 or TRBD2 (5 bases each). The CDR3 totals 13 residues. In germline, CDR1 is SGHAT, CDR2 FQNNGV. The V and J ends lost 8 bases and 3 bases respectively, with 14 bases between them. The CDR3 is CASGKGRGYEQYF. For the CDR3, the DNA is TGTGCCAGCGGGAAGGGACGAGGCTACGAGCAGTACTTC. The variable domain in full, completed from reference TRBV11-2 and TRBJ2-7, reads EAGVAQSPRYKIIEKRQSVAFWCNPISGHATLYWYQQILGQGPKLLIQFQNNGVVDDSQLPKDRFSAERLKGVDSTLKIQPAKLEDSAVYLCASGKGRGYEQYFGPGTRLTVT.

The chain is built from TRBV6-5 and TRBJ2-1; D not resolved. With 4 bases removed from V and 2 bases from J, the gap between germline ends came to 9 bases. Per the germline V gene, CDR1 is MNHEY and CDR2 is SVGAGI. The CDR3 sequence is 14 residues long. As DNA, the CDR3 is TGTGCCAGCAGTTCTACTTGGACCTACAATGAGCAGTTCTTC. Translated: CASSSTWTYNEQFF.

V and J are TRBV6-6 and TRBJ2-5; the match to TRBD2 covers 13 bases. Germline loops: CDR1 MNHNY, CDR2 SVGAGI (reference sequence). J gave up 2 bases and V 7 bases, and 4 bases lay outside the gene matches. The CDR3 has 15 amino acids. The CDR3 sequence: CASTMGLAGQETQYF. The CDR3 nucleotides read TGTGCCAGCACCATGGGACTAGCGGGGCAAGAGACCCAGTACTTC.

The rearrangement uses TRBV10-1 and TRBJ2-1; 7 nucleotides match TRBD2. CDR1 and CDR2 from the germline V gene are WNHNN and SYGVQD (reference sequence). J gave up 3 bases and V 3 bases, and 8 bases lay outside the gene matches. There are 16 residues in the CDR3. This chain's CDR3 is CASSESGGSFYNEQFF. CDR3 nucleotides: TGCGCCAGCAGTGAATCTGGCGGGAGTTTCTACAATGAGCAGTTCTTC.

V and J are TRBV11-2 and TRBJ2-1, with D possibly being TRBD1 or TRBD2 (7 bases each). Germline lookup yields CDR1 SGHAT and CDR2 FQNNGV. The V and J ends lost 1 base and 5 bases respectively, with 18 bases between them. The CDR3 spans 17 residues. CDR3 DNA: TGTGCCAGCAGCTTAGTAACAGGGGTAGCGGGCCACAATGAGCAGTTCTTC. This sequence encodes CASSLVTGVAGHNEQFF.

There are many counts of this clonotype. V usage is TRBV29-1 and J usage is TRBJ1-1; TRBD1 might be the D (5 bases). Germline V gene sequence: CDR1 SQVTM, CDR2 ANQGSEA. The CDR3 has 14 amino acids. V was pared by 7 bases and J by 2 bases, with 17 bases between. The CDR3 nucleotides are TGCAGCGCCGGAAACACAGGTTCTAACACTGAAGCTTTCTTT. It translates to CSAGNTGSNTEAFF.

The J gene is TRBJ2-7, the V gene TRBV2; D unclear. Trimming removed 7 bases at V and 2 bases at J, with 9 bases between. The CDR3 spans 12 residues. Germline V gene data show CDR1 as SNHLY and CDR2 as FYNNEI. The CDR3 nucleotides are TGTGCCAGCAAAGCGAACCCCTACGAGCAGTACGTC. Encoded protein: CASKANPYEQYV.

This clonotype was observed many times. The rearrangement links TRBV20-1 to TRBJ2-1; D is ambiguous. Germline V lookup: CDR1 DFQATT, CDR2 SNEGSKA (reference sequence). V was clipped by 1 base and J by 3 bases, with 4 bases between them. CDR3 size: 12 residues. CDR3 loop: CSARASYNEQFF. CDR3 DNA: TGCAGTGCTAGAGCCAGCTACAATGAGCAGTTCTTC.